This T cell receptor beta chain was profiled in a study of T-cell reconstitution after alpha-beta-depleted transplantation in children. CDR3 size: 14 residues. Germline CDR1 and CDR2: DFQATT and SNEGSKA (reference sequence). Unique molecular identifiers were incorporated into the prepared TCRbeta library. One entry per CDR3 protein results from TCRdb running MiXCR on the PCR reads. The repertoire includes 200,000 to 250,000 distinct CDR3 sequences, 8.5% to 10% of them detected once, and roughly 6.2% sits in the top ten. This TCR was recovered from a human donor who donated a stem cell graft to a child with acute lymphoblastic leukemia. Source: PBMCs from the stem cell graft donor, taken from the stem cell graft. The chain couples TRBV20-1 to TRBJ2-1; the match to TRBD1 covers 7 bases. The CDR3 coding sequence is TGCAGCTTGACGGGACAGAGCTCCTACAATGAGCAGTTCTTC. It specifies CSLTGQSSYNEQFF.